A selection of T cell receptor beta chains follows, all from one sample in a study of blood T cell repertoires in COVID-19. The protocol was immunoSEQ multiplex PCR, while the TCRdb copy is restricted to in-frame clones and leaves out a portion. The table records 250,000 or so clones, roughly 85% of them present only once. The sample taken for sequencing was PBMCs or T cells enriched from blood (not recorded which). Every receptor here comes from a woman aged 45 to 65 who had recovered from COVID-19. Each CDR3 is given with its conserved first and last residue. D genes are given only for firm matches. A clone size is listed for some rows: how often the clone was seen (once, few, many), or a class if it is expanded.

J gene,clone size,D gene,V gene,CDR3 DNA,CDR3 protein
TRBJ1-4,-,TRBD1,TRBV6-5,TGTGCCAGCAGTTCCACGGGACAGGGCGGGCGTGAAAAACTGTTTTTT,CASSSTGQGGREKLFF
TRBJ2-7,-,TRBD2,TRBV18,TGTGCCAGCTCACCCCGGACTAGCGGGAGTTCCTACGAGCAGTACTTC,CASSPRTSGSSYEQYF
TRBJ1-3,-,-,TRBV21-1,TGTGCCAGCAGTACATATCGGAGGGTGGGAAACACCATATATTTT,CASSTYRRVGNTIYF
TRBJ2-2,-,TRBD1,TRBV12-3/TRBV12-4,TGTGCCAGTACACAGGGGAGCACCGGGGAGCTGTTTTTT,CASTQGSTGELFF
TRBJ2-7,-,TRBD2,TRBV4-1,TGCGCCAGCAGCCAAGAACCCACTAGCGGGAGGTACGAGCAGTACTTC,CASSQEPTSGRYEQYF
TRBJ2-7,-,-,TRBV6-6,TGTGCCAGCAGTTACTCGACTAAGGGAAACGAGCAGTACTTC,CASSYSTKGNEQYF
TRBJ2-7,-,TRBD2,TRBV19,TGTGCCAGTAGTCAAAGCGGGGGCTCCTACGAGCAGTACTTC,CASSQSGGSYEQYF
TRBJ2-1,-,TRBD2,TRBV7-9,TGTGCCAGCAGCATCTCGTCCCTAGCGGGAGTTAGCTACAATGAGCAGTTCTTC,CASSISSLAGVSYNEQFF
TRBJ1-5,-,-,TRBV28,TGTGCCAGCCCCGACGGCCCAGGGAGGTTTCAGCCCCAGCATTTT,CASPDGPGRFQPQHF
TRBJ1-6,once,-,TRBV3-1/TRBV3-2,TGTGCCAGCAGCCAAGGGCTTTCGTCACCCCTCCACTTT,CASSQGLSSPLHF
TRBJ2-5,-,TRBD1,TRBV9,TGTGCCAGCAGCGTAGGACAGGGGGGACAAGAGACCCAGTACTTC,CASSVGQGGQETQYF
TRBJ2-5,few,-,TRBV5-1,TGCGCCAGCAGCTTGAATATAGCGGCAACCCAAGAGACCCAGTACTTC,CASSLNIAATQETQYF
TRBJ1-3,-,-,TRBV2,TGTGCCAGCAGCGGGTTATCTGGAAACACCATATATTTT,CASSGLSGNTIYF
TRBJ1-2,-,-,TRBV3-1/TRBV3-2,TGTGCCAGCAGCGCTAGAGGGTTATATGGCTACACCTTC,CASSARGLYGYTF
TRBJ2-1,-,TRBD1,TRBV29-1,TGCAGCGTTGACCCAGGGGGCATGAATGAGCAGTTCTTC,CSVDPGGMNEQFF
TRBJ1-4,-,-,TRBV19,TGTGCCAGTAGTGGCCGTAGACAGGTTTCTAATGAAAAACTGTTTTTT,CASSGRRQVSNEKLFF
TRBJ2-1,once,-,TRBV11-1,TGTGCCAGCAGCCGAGTGAATGAGCAGTTCTTC,CASSRVNEQFF
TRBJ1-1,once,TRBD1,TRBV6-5,TGTGCCAGCAGTTGGAAGCGGACAGGGGGTGTGACTGAAGCTTTCTTT,CASSWKRTGGVTEAFF
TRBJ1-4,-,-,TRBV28,TGTGCCACCCTCCAGGGGTCTCGGGAAAAACTGTTTTTT,CATLQGSREKLFF
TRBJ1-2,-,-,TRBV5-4,TGTGCCAGCAGCCTCGGCCTATCGGGGGGCTACACCTTC,CASSLGLSGGYTF
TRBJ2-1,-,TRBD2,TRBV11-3,TGTGCCAGCAGCCGATCTGGACTAGCGGGAAATGAGCAGTTCTTC,CASSRSGLAGNEQFF
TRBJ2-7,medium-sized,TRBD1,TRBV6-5,TGTGCCAGCAGTTCCGGGACAGGGGTCGCCGAGCAGTACTTC,CASSSGTGVAEQYF
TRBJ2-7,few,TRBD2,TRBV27,TGTGCCAGCAACGGCGGCGGGAGCCCTCGTTACGAGCAGTACTTC,CASNGGGSPRYEQYF